The 21 T cell receptor beta chains in this list originate from one sample, sequenced in a study of CD8 T cells in ankylosing spondylitis. Each CDR3 protein gets one entry after TCRdb re-called the 5' RACE reads with MiXCR. The sample includes 25,000 to 35,000 distinct CDR3 sequences, about 5.3% of them seen just once. Input material: blood, either unsorted or a sorted T cell fraction (not recorded which). All receptors derive from a female donor with ankylosing spondylitis or in good health (not recorded which).

This clonotype has at least ten counts. The chain joins TRBV9 to TRBJ2-2; D possibly corresponds to TRBD2 (6 bases). The CDR3 sequence is 15 residues long. Germline V gene lookup returns CDR1 SGDLS and CDR2 YYNGEE. Trimming shortened V by 4 bases and J by 7 bases, and 17 bases separated the two germline ends. CDR3 protein: CASSSEGLSNGELFF. The CDR3 DNA reads as TGTGCCAGCAGCTCGGAGGGCCTAAGTAACGGGGAGCTGTTTTTT.

This clonotype was counted many times. V is TRBV9 and J is TRBJ2-1, with TRBD2 matching 11 bases. J gave up 9 bases and V 0 bases, and 8 bases lay outside the gene matches. This CDR3 has 16 residues. CDR1 and CDR2 from the germline V gene are SGDLS and YYNGEE. Written as DNA, the CDR3 is TGTGCCAGCAGCGTAGCCCCGGATAGCGGGAGGGGTGAGCAGTTCTTC. Amino acid sequence: CASSVAPDSGRGEQFF.

This clonotype has a count of ten or more. The chain employs TRBV9 and TRBJ1-1; 10 nucleotides match TRBD1. V shed 0 bases, J shed 5 bases, and the junction held 4 bases outside the gene matches. Germline V lookup: CDR1 SGDLS, CDR2 YYNGEE. The CDR3 has 15 amino acids. CDR3 coding DNA: TGTGCCAGCAGCGTAGAGGGACAGGGGAGGACTGAAGCTTTCTTT. Its protein product is CASSVEGQGRTEAFF.

In its sample, this clonotype was seen many times. The rearrangement joins TRBV9 to TRBJ2-5, with a possible D match to TRBD2 (5 bases). The V end was cut by 4 bases, the J end by 0 bases, with 16 bases between. Per the germline V gene, CDR1 is SGDLS and CDR2 is YYNGEE. The CDR3 covers 16 residues. DNA for the CDR3: TGTGCCAGCAGCTTTACCACTAGTCCGTACCAAGAGACCCAGTACTTC. Its protein is CASSFTTSPYQETQYF.

This clonotype was seen repeatedly, ten times or more. The chain employs TRBV9 and TRBJ2-4; 12 nucleotides align to TRBD2. The germline V gene has CDR1 SGDLS and CDR2 YYNGEE. The V and J ends lost 4 bases and 8 bases, in that order; junction bases with no gene match: 4. This CDR3 has 14 amino acids. CDR3 nucleotide sequence: TGTGCCAGCAGCCTATCTAGCGGGAGGGACATTCAGTACTTC. It encodes CASSLSSGRDIQYF.

This clonotype was picked up many times. The rearrangement links TRBV9 to TRBJ2-7, with 9 bases matching TRBD1. Germline V lookup: CDR1 SGDLS, CDR2 YYNGEE. CDR3 length: 15 residues. Trimming cost V 0 bases and J 4 bases; bases outside gene matches: 5. In nucleotides, the CDR3 is TGTGCCAGCAGCGTAGCCCCGGGACAGGGATACGAGCAGTACTTC. Its translation is CASSVAPGQGYEQYF. Supplemented by reference TRBV9 and TRBJ2-7, the full variable domain reads DSGVTQTPKHLITATGQRVTLRCSPRSGDLSVYWYQQSLDQGLQFLIQYYNGEERAKGNILERFSAQQFPDLHSELNLSSLELGDSALYFCASSVAPGQGYEQYFGPGTRLTVT.

This clonotype was found many times. The CDR3 is CASSVGAGSMGEKLFF. The CDR3 DNA reads TGTGCCAGCAGCGTGGGTGCGGGGAGCATGGGGGAAAAACTGTTTTTT. The chain recombines TRBV9 with TRBJ1-4; D remains ambiguous. The CDR3 is 16 residues long. CDR1 and CDR2 (germline): SGDLS, YYNGEE. V was clipped by 2 bases and J by 8 bases, with 19 bases between them. The full variable domain, completed using reference TRBV9 and TRBJ1-4, is DSGVTQTPKHLITATGQRVTLRCSPRSGDLSVYWYQQSLDQGLQFLIQYYNGEERAKGNILERFSAQQFPDLHSELNLSSLELGDSALYFCASSVGAGSMGEKLFFGSGTQLSVL.

By share, this clonotype ranks as medium-sized. V is TRBV9 and J is TRBJ1-2; D perhaps matches TRBD1 (5 bases). This CDR3 region has 15 residues. Trimming cost V 5 bases and J 5 bases, with 19 bases left between them. In germline, CDR1 is SGDLS, CDR2 YYNGEE. This chain's CDR3 is CASSDDSSGDYGYTF. Here the CDR3 DNA reads TGTGCCAGCAGTGACGACAGTTCCGGAGATTATGGCTACACCTTC. Filled out from reference TRBV9 and TRBJ1-2, the complete variable domain reads DSGVTQTPKHLITATGQRVTLRCSPRSGDLSVYWYQQSLDQGLQFLIQYYNGEERAKGNILERFSAQQFPDLHSELNLSSLELGDSALYFCASSDDSSGDYGYTFGSGTRLTVV.

This clonotype is labeled medium-sized. The chain employs TRBV9 and TRBJ1-3; TRBD1 agrees at 8 bases. Germline values: CDR1 SGDLS, CDR2 YYNGEE. V shed 5 bases, J shed 4 bases, and the junction held 14 bases outside the gene matches. The CDR3 is 17 amino acids. This chain's CDR3 is CASSEDSHRGLGNTIYF. The DNA for the CDR3 is TGTGCCAGCAGTGAAGACTCGCACAGGGGGTTAGGAAACACCATATATTTT.

Points on this clonotype: A read error is possible here, since a much larger clone lies one base away. A read error is likely, as this CDR3 ends without the conserved phenylalanine or tryptophan. CDR3 amino acids: CASSASAGTYNEQFL. In nucleotides, the CDR3 is TGTGCCAGCAGCGCGAGCGCAGGAACCTACAATGAGCAGTTCCTC. The V and J genes are TRBV9 and TRBJ2-1; no clear D. The germline gives CDR1 SGDLS, CDR2 YYNGEE. This CDR3 region has 15 residues. V gave up 3 bases and J gave up 2 bases, with 12 bases separating them.

At least ten counts were recorded for this clonotype. The chain recombines TRBV9 with TRBJ2-7, with 9 nucleotides matching TRBD2. V lost 0 bases to trimming and J lost 7 bases; unmatched junction nucleotides: 8. Germline V gene lookup returns CDR1 SGDLS and CDR2 YYNGEE. The CDR3 loop spans 15 amino acids. DNA for the CDR3: TGTGCCAGCAGCGTAGACGGGCGGGAGGGTCAAGAGCAGTACTTC. Translation: CASSVDGREGQEQYF.

This clonotype appeared a few times. This chain links TRBV9 with TRBJ2-7; D is unclear. Germline V gene lookup returns CDR1 SGDLS and CDR2 YYNGEE. CDR3 size: 15 residues. Trimming took off 0 bases at V and 3 bases at J, with 13 bases between the two ends. The CDR3 loop reads CASSVGPDLGYEQYF. The CDR3 nucleotides are TGTGCCAGCAGCGTAGGACCTGACTTGGGCTACGAGCAGTACTTC.

This clonotype was counted many times. This sequence joins TRBV9 and TRBJ2-5; possible D gene TRBD1, 6 bases. V dropped 4 bases and J dropped 9 bases, with 10 bases sitting between them. The V gene's germline CDR1 is SGDLS and CDR2 YYNGEE. The CDR3 is made up of 11 amino acids. CDR3 amino acids: CASSTPGAQYF. DNA of the CDR3: TGTGCCAGCAGCACCCCAGGGGCCCAGTACTTC.

This clonotype was seen a handful of times. The V call is TRBV9, the J call TRBJ1-6; no firm D call. The CDR3 totals 14 residues. CDR1 and CDR2 from the germline V gene are SGDLS and YYNGEE. Trimming removed 3 bases at V and 7 bases at J, with 11 bases between. CDR3 protein: CASSAGNRNSPLHF. The CDR3, as DNA: TGTGCCAGCAGCGCCGGGAACCGGAATTCACCCCTCCACTTT.

This clonotype qualifies as medium-sized. V is TRBV9 and J is TRBJ1-5, with TRBD1 as a possible D gene (5 bases). The germline V gene encodes CDR1 SGDLS and CDR2 YYNGEE. The CDR3 loop spans 15 amino acids. Trimming took off 0 bases at V and 1 base at J, with 8 bases between the two ends. CDR3 bases: TGTGCCAGCAGCGTAGAAGGGGTAAGCAATCAGCCCCAGCATTTT. This sequence encodes CASSVEGVSNQPQHF.

This clonotype was recorded at least ten times. This chain connects TRBV9 to TRBJ2-3, with TRBD2 matching 7 bases. Germline V lookup: CDR1 SGDLS, CDR2 YYNGEE. The CDR3 loop spans 16 amino acids. The ends lost 0 bases at V and 1 base at J; junction bases unmatched: 5. The DNA of the CDR3 is TGTGCCAGCAGCGTAGAGGGGCGGGAGCGCACAGATACGCAGTATTTT. Translating it yields CASSVEGRERTDTQYF.

In the case of this clonotype: A much larger clone lies a single base off, so this may be a read error. The CDR3 loop is CASSRGLNTEAFF. CDR3 sequence (DNA): TGTGCCAGCAGTCGGGGGTTGAACACTGAAGCTTTCTTT. The chain combines TRBV9 with TRBJ1-1, with D perhaps TRBD1 (5 bases). Germline loops: CDR1 SGDLS, CDR2 YYNGEE. The CDR3 is made up of 13 amino acids. V was trimmed by 5 bases and J by 0 bases, leaving 8 bases between them.

This rearrangement joins TRBV9 to TRBJ2-1; 10 nucleotides line up with TRBD2. Germline V gene lookup returns CDR1 SGDLS and CDR2 YYNGEE. The CDR3 runs 15 residues. V was clipped by 4 bases and J by 7 bases; unmatched bases: 8. This CDR3 reads CASSTVAGGPNEQFF. The CDR3 DNA reads TGTGCCAGCAGCACGGTAGCGGGAGGCCCTAATGAGCAGTTCTTC.

This clonotype was seen ten or more times. This chain links TRBV9 with TRBJ2-1, with 11 bases lining up with TRBD2. CDR1 is SGDLS and CDR2 is YYNGEE in the germline V gene. With V trimmed by 0 bases and J by 6 bases, 5 bases remained unmatched. The CDR3 contains 16 residues. The CDR3 DNA follows: TGTGCCAGCAGCGTAGGCCCTAGCGGGGGGTCCAATGAGCAGTTCTTC. It is translated as CASSVGPSGGSNEQFF.

This chain uses TRBV9 with TRBJ2-3; no reliable D call. Germline V gives CDR1 SGDLS, CDR2 YYNGEE. Trimming removed 9 bases at V and 4 bases at J, with 21 bases between. This CDR3 spans 15 amino acids. CDR3 DNA: TGTGCCACCTGCGCTCAGGCCCTGTGGGCAGATACGCAGTATTTT. It codes for CATCAQALWADTQYF.

This clonotype has ten or more counts. CDR3 amino acids: CASSIQGALGETQYF. CDR3 coding DNA: TGTGCCAGCAGCATACAGGGGGCGCTGGGAGAGACCCAGTACTTC. V is TRBV9 and J is TRBJ2-5, with TRBD1 identical over 9 bases. Germline values: CDR1 SGDLS, CDR2 YYNGEE. The V segment lost 4 bases and the J segment 4 bases; nucleotides outside the gene matches: 8. The CDR3 sequence is 15 residues long.